The 12 T cell receptor beta chains presented below share a single source sample, sequenced in a study of blood T cell repertoires in COVID-19. TCRdb's table, derived via immunoSEQ multiplex PCR, lists solely in-frame clones and lacks some. The sample holds 150,000 to 200,000 clones; roughly nine tenths are singletons and the top ten take approximately 4%. Sequenced: peripheral blood. These TCRs come from a woman aged 70-85 years with acute or convalescent COVID-19.

The gene calls are TRBV7-2 and TRBJ2-1; 9 bases match TRBD2. The germline gives CDR1 SGHTA, CDR2 FQGNSA. V was clipped by 5 bases and J by 3 bases; unmatched bases: 11. CDR3 length equals 17 residues. CDR3 sequence reads: CASSRTPGTSFYNEQFF. DNA of the CDR3: TGTGCCAGCAGCCGTACCCCCGGGACTAGCTTCTACAATGAGCAGTTCTTC. Full variable domain (missing parts from reference TRBV7-2 and TRBJ2-1): GAGVSQSPSNKVTEKGKDVELRCDPISGHTALYWYRQSLGQGLEFLIYFQGNSAPDKSGLPSDRFSAERTGGSVSTLTIQRTQQEDSAVYLCASSRTPGTSFYNEQFFGPGTRLTVL.

The V and J genes are TRBV11-2 and TRBJ2-7; 8 bases line up with TRBD2. After removal of 5 bases from V and 4 bases from J, the junction contained 4 bases not matched to a gene. Germline loops: CDR1 SGHAT, CDR2 FQNNGV. The CDR3 runs 13 residues. CDR3: CASSPAGGYEQYF. CDR3 sequence (DNA): TGTGCCAGCAGCCCCGCGGGGGGTTACGAGCAGTACTTC.

The chain links TRBV9 to TRBJ1-1; no clear D gene. The germline V gene encodes CDR1 SGDLS and CDR2 YYNGEE. Trimming stripped 4 bases from V and 4 bases from J, with 14 bases between. This CDR3 is 14 amino acids long. DNA of the CDR3: TGTGCCAGCAGCCCCCGGGTATTCAGCACTGAAGCTTTCTTT. Translated: CASSPRVFSTEAFF.

This clone was found once. The rearrangement joins TRBV6-5 to TRBJ1-3; TRBD1 aligns across 8 bases. CDR3 length equals 13 residues. Germline CDR1 and CDR2: MNHEY and SVGAGI. The V segment lost 8 bases and the J segment 3 bases; nucleotides outside the gene matches: 3. The chain's CDR3 is CASGQGVGNTIYF. In DNA form, the CDR3 reads TGTGCCAGCGGACAGGGAGTTGGAAACACCATATATTTT.

V usage is TRBV15 and J usage is TRBJ1-3, with 8 bases lining up with TRBD1. The germline gives CDR1 LNHNV, CDR2 YYDKDF (reference sequence). The junction had 10 bases not matched to a gene; V was cut back by 6 bases and J by 0 bases. The CDR3 length is 17 residues. The CDR3 reads CATSSGATGGSGNTIYF. CDR3 bases: TGTGCCACCAGTTCGGGGGCTACAGGGGGCTCTGGAAACACCATATATTTT. Filled out from reference TRBV15 and TRBJ1-3, the complete variable domain reads DAMVIQNPRYQVTQFGKPVTLSCSQTLNHNVMYWYQQKSSQAPKLLFHYYDKDFNNEADTPDNFQSRRPNTSFCFLDIRSPGLGDTAMYLCATSSGATGGSGNTIYFGEGSWLTVV.

The rearrangement links TRBV7-3 to TRBJ2-1; TRBD1 matches at 11 bases. The CDR3 totals 14 residues. Germline V lookup: CDR1 SGHTA, CDR2 FQGTGA. V dropped 5 bases and J dropped 6; count of bases not matched to a gene: 3. The CDR3 loop is CASSTGQGVNEQFF. CDR3 coding DNA: TGTGCCAGCAGCACGGGACAGGGGGTCAATGAGCAGTTCTTC.

In this sample, this clone turned up once. V is TRBV6-1 and J is TRBJ2-7; D is possibly TRBD2 (6 bases). This CDR3 has 15 amino acids. Trimming shortened V by 3 bases and J by 0 bases, and 12 bases separated the two germline ends. Looked up from germline, CDR1 is MNHNS and CDR2 is SASEGT. This CDR3 reads CASSDPGGTSYEQYF. The CDR3 DNA sequence: TGTGCCAGCAGTGATCCTGGCGGGACCTCCTACGAGCAGTACTTC.

The chain employs TRBV28 and TRBJ1-4, with TRBD1 matching 7 bases. Germline assignment: CDR1 MDHEN and CDR2 SYDVKM. J was trimmed by 7 bases and V by 3 bases; bases with no gene match: 5. This CDR3 is built from 14 residues. The CDR3 DNA follows: TGTGCCAGCAGTTTCGGGTCAGGGGGTGAAAAACTGTTTTTT. Protein product: CASSFGSGGEKLFF.

This chain connects TRBV6-2 or TRBV6-3 to TRBJ1-5, with D possibly matching TRBD1 (6 bases). This CDR3 comprises 13 residues. Germline assignment: CDR1 MNHEY and CDR2 SVGEGT. The V end lost 5 bases, the J end lost 6 bases, and 11 bases lay between the germline ends. This CDR3 reads CASSEWGRQPQHF. The CDR3, as DNA: TGTGCCAGCAGTGAGTGGGGGCGTCAGCCCCAGCATTTT.

The chain is built from TRBV9 and TRBJ2-7, with 9 bases that match TRBD1. V lost 2 bases to trimming and J lost 5 bases; unmatched junction nucleotides: 8. The CDR3 is 15 residues long. CDR1 SGDLS and CDR2 YYNGEE come from the germline V gene. The CDR3 DNA follows: TGTGCCAGCAGCGTGGGAGGGACAGGGTACCACGAGCAGTACTTC. Translating it yields CASSVGGTGYHEQYF.

The chain combines TRBV30 with TRBJ2-3; a weak D match, TRBD2 (7 bases). The V end lost 0 bases, the J end lost 5 bases, and 12 bases lay between the germline ends. Germline V lookup: CDR1 GTSNPN, CDR2 SVGIG (reference sequence). CDR3 length equals 14 residues. In DNA form, the CDR3 reads TGTGCCTGGAGTGTGGGGGGGGGCGGAGATACGCAGTATTTT. Its protein product is CAWSVGGGGDTQYF.

This sequence joins TRBV10-2 and TRBJ2-2; TRBD1 agrees at 8 bases. Germline assignment: CDR1 WSHSY and CDR2 SAAADI. With 8 bases clipped from V and 4 bases from J, the junction kept 3 bases outside the gene matches. The CDR3 is 13 amino acids. CDR3 nucleotides: TGCGCCAGCGAGGACAGGGCCACCGGGGAGCTGTTTTTT. This translates into CASEDRATGELFF.